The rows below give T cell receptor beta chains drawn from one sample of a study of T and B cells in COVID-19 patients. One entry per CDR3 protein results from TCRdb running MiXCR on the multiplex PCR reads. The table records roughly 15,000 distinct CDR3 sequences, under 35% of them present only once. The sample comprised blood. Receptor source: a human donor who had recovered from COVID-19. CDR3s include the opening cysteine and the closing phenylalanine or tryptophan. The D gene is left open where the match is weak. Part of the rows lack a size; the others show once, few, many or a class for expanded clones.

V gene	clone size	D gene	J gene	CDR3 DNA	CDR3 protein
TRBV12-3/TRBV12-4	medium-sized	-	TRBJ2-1	TGTGCCAGCAGTTTCTCGAGCGGAGGCACGTATGAGCAGTTCTTC	CASSFSSGGTYEQFF
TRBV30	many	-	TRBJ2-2	TGTGCCTGGGACGGAACCGGGGAGCTGTTTTTT	CAWDGTGELFF
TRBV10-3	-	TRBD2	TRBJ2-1	TGTGCCATAAAAGACCGACTAGCGGGAGCCCAGGGCTCCTACAATGAGCAGTTCTTC	CAIKDRLAGAQGSYNEQFF
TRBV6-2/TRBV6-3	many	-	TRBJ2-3	TGTGCCAGCAGTTTGGACAGTATTTCAGATACGCAGTATTTT	CASSLDSISDTQYF
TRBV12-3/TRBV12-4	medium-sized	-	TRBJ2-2	TGTGCCAGCAGTTTTGTGACGGCCACCGGGGAGCTGTTTTTT	CASSFVTATGELFF
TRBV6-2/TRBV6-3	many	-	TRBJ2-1	TGTGCCAGCAGTTACTCTCTCGGACAGTGGAATGAGCAGTTCTTC	CASSYSLGQWNEQFF
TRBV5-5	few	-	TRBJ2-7	TGTGCCAGCAGCTACAGGGACCCCTACGAGCAGTACTTC	CASSYRDPYEQYF
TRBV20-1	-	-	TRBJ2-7	TGCAGTGCTAGTGCCCAAAGGGAACCGTACGAGCAGTACTTC	CSASAQREPYEQYF
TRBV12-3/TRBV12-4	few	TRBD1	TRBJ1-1	TGTGCCAGCAGTTCCTGGACAGGGGGCTTGATGAACACTGAAGCTTTCTTT	CASSSWTGGLMNTEAFF
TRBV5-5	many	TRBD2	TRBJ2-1	TGTGCCAGCAGCGCCGTAGCGGGCGGCGGAGAGCAGTTCTTC	CASSAVAGGGEQFF
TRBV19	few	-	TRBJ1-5	TGTGCCAGTAGTATAGGGAGGGACAATCAGCCCCAGCATTTT	CASSIGRDNQPQHF
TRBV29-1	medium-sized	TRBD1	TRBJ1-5	TGCAGCGTTGCGGACAGGGGGGGTGGCAATCAGCCCCAGCATTTT	CSVADRGGGNQPQHF
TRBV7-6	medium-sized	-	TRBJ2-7	TGTGCCAGCAGCTCGGTGGTAGGAGGGTACGAGCAGTACTTC	CASSSVVGGYEQYF
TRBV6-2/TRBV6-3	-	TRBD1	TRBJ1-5	TGTGCCAGCAGTTACGGGACAGGGGGCGGCCAGCCCCAGCATTTT	CASSYGTGGGQPQHF
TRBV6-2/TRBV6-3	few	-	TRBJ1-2	TGTGCCAGCAGTTACTCTGGGACCCCTAACTATGGCTACACCTTC	CASSYSGTPNYGYTF
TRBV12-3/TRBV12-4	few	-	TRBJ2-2	TGTGCCAGCAGTCGTACAGGGCATGCCGGGGAGCTGTTTTTT	CASSRTGHAGELFF
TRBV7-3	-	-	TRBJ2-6	TGTGCCAGCAGTGATCAGGGCTCTGGGGCCAACGTCCTGACTTTC	CASSDQGSGANVLTF